These 13 T cell receptor beta chains came from one sample sequenced in a study of response to subunit inactivated influenza vaccine (dated by TCRdb to 2016 to 2019). Explained via the paper, the time point label denotes: more than 40 days after influenza vaccine administration. Library prep was done by RT-PCR. Sequencing relied on an Illumina HiSeq 2500. The raw public data were reprocessed by TCRdb itself: fastp quality trimming at Q25, MiXCR clonotype calling, in-frame beta chains only. Each CDR3 protein appears once, grouped with its most common genes and DNA. Counted in this sample were 150,000 to 200,000 distinct CDR3 sequences; approximately 11% of them appeared once. The top ten clones comprise 9.5% to 15% of the sample. Sequencing was performed on non-naive T cells sorted from PBMCs, taken roughly 45 days after vaccination. The cell subset or site tag for this specimen amounts to: memory T cell fraction. Receptor source: a man aged 45-60 years who received an inactivated influenza vaccine. Donor details come from another sample of the same person, matched by shared clones.

This clonotype turned up a few times. J is TRBJ2-1 and V is TRBV4-2; D may match TRBD1 or TRBD2 (6 bases each). The ends were cut back, 2 bases at V and 7 bases at J, with 21 bases in the middle. Germline-derived CDR1 and CDR2 are LGHNA and YNFKEQ. CDR3 size: 17 residues. The CDR3 nucleotides are TGTGCCAGCAGCCAATCTATTGCTCTGGGGGGCGTAAATGAGCAGTTCTTC. Its protein product is CASSQSIALGGVNEQFF.

The V call is TRBV5-5, the J call TRBJ2-5; 9 bases agree with TRBD1. V was pared by 0 bases and J by 9 bases, with 6 bases of the junction left unmatched. This CDR3 comprises 14 residues. From germline, CDR1 is SGHKS and CDR2 YYEKEE (reference sequence). Written as DNA, the CDR3 is TGTGCCAGCAGCTTGGACAGGGGGCCCCTTCCCCAGTACTTC. This gives the protein CASSLDRGPLPQYF.

This chain uses TRBV7-2 with TRBJ2-3; tentatively, D is TRBD2 (5 bases). V was shortened by 5 bases and J by 6 bases, with 18 bases between the two germline ends. This CDR3 region has 15 residues. CDR1 and CDR2 from the germline V gene are SGHTA and FQGNSA. As DNA, the CDR3 is TGTGCCAGCAGCCGAGATGGCGGGCCCGGGGATACGCAGTATTTT. As protein: CASSRDGGPGDTQYF.

In its sample, this clonotype was seen many times. The chain joins TRBV2 to TRBJ2-4; TRBD1 might be the D (6 bases). Germline CDR1 reads SNHLY; CDR2 reads FYNNEI. The CDR3 is 15 amino acids. Trimming left V 6 bases short and J 4 bases short, with 16 bases between. CDR3 sequence (DNA): TGTGCCAGCAGCCAAGGACAGTTCCTAAAAAACATTCAGTACTTC. Translation gives CASSQGQFLKNIQYF.

The sample holds many counts of this clonotype. The chain combines TRBV27 with TRBJ1-6, with TRBD1 matching 11 bases. J lost 10 bases, V lost 3 bases, and 2 bases had no gene match. The CDR3 contains 14 residues. CDR1 is MNHEY and CDR2 is SMNVEV in the germline V gene (reference sequence). The CDR3 DNA sequence: TGTGCCAGCAGTTTCGGGACAGGGGGATCACCCCTCCACTTT. It specifies CASSFGTGGSPLHF.

The chain employs TRBV5-1 and TRBJ2-7; 9 bases are shared with TRBD1. This CDR3 has 17 residues. Germline loops: CDR1 SGHRS, CDR2 YFSETQ. V dropped 4 bases and J dropped 5; count of bases not matched to a gene: 16. The CDR3: CASSRWARQGVIDEQYF. The CDR3 DNA reads TGCGCCAGCAGCCGTTGGGCCAGACAGGGGGTAATCGACGAGCAGTACTTC.

The J gene is TRBJ1-1, the V gene TRBV20-1; no firm D call. Trimming shortened V by 5 bases and J by 2 bases, and 21 bases separated the two germline ends. This CDR3 has 16 residues. CDR1 and CDR2 from the germline V gene are DFQATT and SNEGSKA (reference sequence). CDR3 bases: TGCAGTGCTCCCCGGGGTATAGACTGGTATAACACTGAAGCTTTCTTT. This encodes CSAPRGIDWYNTEAFF.

The chain uses TRBV6-1 and TRBJ2-5; 11 bases are a match to TRBD2. The J call may be wrong; the DNA end is better matched by TRBJ2-1. This CDR3 has 19 residues. From germline, CDR1 is MNHNS and CDR2 SASEGT. CDR3 bases: TGTGCCAGCAGTGAAGCGCACCTAGCGGGAGGCGGAGGCTTAAGGACCCAGTTCTTC. Amino acids: CASSEAHLAGGGGLRTQFF.

This clonotype has just a few counts. The genes are TRBV6-1 and TRBJ2-7, with TRBD2 identical over 7 bases. With V trimmed by 7 bases and J by 3 bases, 9 bases remained unmatched. The CDR3 has 14 amino acids. Germline V lookup: CDR1 MNHNS, CDR2 SASEGT. The CDR3 coding sequence is TGTGCCAGCACCGATAGCGGGTTCCGCTACGAGCAGTACTTC. Its translation is CASTDSGFRYEQYF.

This clonotype appeared a few times. The chain combines TRBV9 with TRBJ2-7; D unresolved. The CDR3 runs 14 residues. Germline CDR1 SGDLS, CDR2 YYNGEE. V lost 0 bases, J lost 7 bases, and 14 bases lay in between. Written as DNA, the CDR3 is TGTGCCAGCAGCGTAGATGAGTGGAGTCGGGAGCAGTACTTC. This gives the protein CASSVDEWSREQYF.

V and J are TRBV9 and TRBJ2-3; 12 bases agree with TRBD2. This CDR3 is built from 17 residues. V shed 3 bases, J shed 5 bases, and the junction held 10 bases outside the gene matches. Germline values: CDR1 SGDLS, CDR2 YYNGEE. This CDR3 is CASSDPLAGGHGDTQYF. In DNA form, the CDR3 reads TGTGCCAGCAGCGACCCGCTAGCGGGAGGGCATGGAGATACGCAGTATTTT.

Regarding this clonotype: A much bigger clone sits one base away, suggesting this may be a read error. The V call is TRBV11-2, the J call TRBJ2-5; 7 bases fit TRBD1. The V gene end was trimmed by 2 bases and the J gene end by 5 bases; junction bases not matched to a gene: 5. Germline values: CDR1 SGHAT, CDR2 FQNNGV. The CDR3 contains 14 residues. Written as DNA, the CDR3 is TGTGCCAGCAGCTTAATCCAGGGGGATGAGACCCAGTACTTC. Its translation is CASSLIQGDETQYF.

There are a few counts of this clonotype. V and J are TRBV6-1 and TRBJ1-1; perhaps TRBD1 as D (6 bases). The V and J ends lost 0 bases and 10 bases respectively, with 12 bases between them. CDR1 is MNHNS, CDR2 SASEGT, per germline. The CDR3 runs to 13 residues. CDR3 amino acids: CASSEAQRGTAFF. In nucleotides, the CDR3 is TGTGCCAGCAGTGAAGCGCAGAGGGGGACAGCTTTCTTT.